These 27 T cell receptor beta chains were sequenced from one sample in a study of identifying expanded T cells in peripheral blood. This table comes from immunoSEQ multiplex PCR, and its TCRdb copy is limited to in-frame clones, with some not included. The table records about 100,000 clones, more than 75% of them present only once. Material for sequencing was blood. The source is a person aged 18 to 75 in good health.

The rearrangement uses TRBV7-2 and TRBJ2-7; D may match TRBD1 or TRBD2 (5 bases each). Trimming stripped 5 bases from V and 3 bases from J, with 14 bases between. Germline V CDR1 and CDR2: SGHTA, FQGNSA. The length of the CDR3 is 14 residues. In DNA form, the CDR3 reads TGTGCCAGCAGCGTCCGGGACCCGAGCTACGAGCAGTACTTC. Protein: CASSVRDPSYEQYF.

The rearrangement links TRBV18 to TRBJ2-5, with D perhaps matching TRBD1 or TRBD2 (5 bases each). V lost 4 bases and J 5 bases, leaving 20 bases between the germline ends. The CDR3 totals 16 residues. Germline assignment: CDR1 KGHSH and CDR2 LQKENI. CDR3 sequence: CASSLGDHYIGETQYF. CDR3 nucleotides: TGTGCCAGCTCACTGGGGGACCATTACATCGGGGAGACCCAGTACTTC. Full variable domain (rest looked up from reference TRBV18 and TRBJ2-5): NAGVMQNPRHLVRRRGQEARLRCSPMKGHSHVYWYRQLPEEGLKFMVYLQKENIIDESGMPKERFSAEFPKEGPSILRIQQVVRGDSAAYFCASSLGDHYIGETQYFGPGTRLLVL.

The genes are TRBV5-3 and TRBJ1-3; D is unclear. TRBV5-3 falls under the ORF class, with uncertain function. This CDR3 spans 15 amino acids. V was trimmed by 2 bases and J by 4 bases, leaving 13 bases between them. The CDR3 region is CARSFPDRGGNTIYF. The CDR3 DNA is TGTGCCAGAAGCTTCCCAGACCGAGGCGGAAACACCATATATTTT.

The chain joins TRBV5-4 to TRBJ2-3, with 7 bases matching TRBD1. This CDR3 has 13 amino acids. The V gene end was trimmed by 6 bases and the J gene end by 6 bases; junction bases not matched to a gene: 7. Germline CDR1 and CDR2: SGHNT and YYREEE (reference sequence). The CDR3 bases are TGTGCCAGCACTTCTACCAGGGGGGATACGCAGTATTTT. It translates to CASTSTRGDTQYF.

This chain joins TRBV5-4 and TRBJ2-7; TRBD2 matches 9 bases. Looked up from germline, CDR1 is SGHNT and CDR2 is YYREEE (reference sequence). With 0 bases clipped from V and 2 bases from J, the junction kept 3 bases outside the gene matches. The CDR3 is made up of 15 amino acids. CDR3 in DNA: TGTGCCAGCAGCTTGGGACTAGCGGATACCTACGAGCAGTACTTC. This translates into CASSLGLADTYEQYF.

This rearrangement joins TRBV5-6 to TRBJ1-2; maybe TRBD1 (5 bases). Germline V gene data show CDR1 as SGHDT and CDR2 as YYEEEE. Trimming pared 0 bases from V and 1 base from J, leaving 10 bases between. This CDR3 region has 15 residues. The DNA of the CDR3 is TGTGCCAGCAGCTTGGTCGCCAGGGATAACTATGGCTACACCTTC. Amino acids: CASSLVARDNYGYTF.

This chain joins TRBV7-2 and TRBJ1-2, with 9 bases aligning to TRBD1. With V trimmed by 5 bases and J by 1 base, 11 bases remained unmatched. There are 17 residues in the CDR3. Germline V gene data show CDR1 as SGHTA and CDR2 as FQGNSA. CDR3 sequence: CASSPAPGQGSNYGYTF. DNA of the CDR3: TGTGCCAGCAGCCCAGCCCCGGGACAGGGAAGTAACTATGGCTACACCTTC.

This chain links TRBV15 with TRBJ2-7, with 8 positions matching TRBD1. Germline loops: CDR1 LNHNV, CDR2 YYDKDF (reference sequence). This CDR3 region has 15 residues. V lost 5 bases, J lost 3 bases, and 9 bases stayed unmatched. The CDR3: CATSGPGQEYYEQYF. The CDR3 coding sequence is TGTGCCACCAGCGGACCGGGACAGGAGTACTACGAGCAGTACTTC.

This chain joins TRBV6-5 and TRBJ1-1; D is unclear. CDR1 is MNHEY and CDR2 is SVGAGI in the germline V gene. V lost 2 bases and J lost 5, with 12 bases in between. This CDR3 is 14 amino acids long. CDR3 protein: CASSYNPGRTEAFF. CDR3 DNA sequence: TGTGCCAGCAGTTACAACCCGGGCAGAACTGAAGCTTTCTTT.

The rearrangement uses TRBV5-6 and TRBJ1-5; D is undetermined. Germline values: CDR1 SGHDT, CDR2 YYEEEE. The CDR3 is 14 amino acids. V was cut by 2 bases and J by 3 bases, with 9 bases left in between. The CDR3 region has the DNA TGTGCCAGCAGCTTTTCGGGGTTCAATCAGCCCCAGCATTTT. It is translated as CASSFSGFNQPQHF.

The rearrangement links TRBV19 to TRBJ1-4, with D hard to call. Germline V gene lookup returns CDR1 LNHDA and CDR2 SQIVND (reference sequence). This CDR3 is 15 amino acids long. V was trimmed by 5 bases and J by 3 bases, leaving 13 bases between them. Here the CDR3 DNA reads TGTGCCAGTAGTTCCACTATAGGAGCTAATGAAAAACTGTTTTTT. This codes for CASSSTIGANEKLFF.

The chain joins TRBV4-3 to TRBJ2-3, with 7 bases aligning to TRBD1. Germline loops: CDR1 LGHNA, CDR2 YSLEER. V gave up 2 bases and J gave up 4 bases; unmatched junction bases: 6. This CDR3 has 15 residues. CDR3: CASSQYTGVPDTQYF. The CDR3 nucleotides read TGCGCCAGCAGCCAATATACAGGGGTCCCAGATACGCAGTATTTT.

This sequence joins TRBV7-9 and TRBJ2-7, with a possible D match to TRBD1 (6 bases). This CDR3 comprises 16 residues. Looked up from germline, CDR1 is SEHNR and CDR2 is FQNEAQ (reference sequence). V was trimmed by 1 base and J by 5 bases, leaving 18 bases between them. CDR3 in amino acids: CASSLGKQGTVDEQYF. DNA of the CDR3: TGTGCCAGCAGCTTAGGCAAACAGGGTACGGTCGACGAGCAGTACTTC.

This clone showed up just once. The chain's CDR3 is CASSVGHGYTF. CDR3 nucleotides: TGTGCCAGCAGCGTAGGACATGGCTACACCTTC. V is TRBV9 and J is TRBJ1-2; D is unresolved. CDR3 length: 11 residues. Germline-derived CDR1 and CDR2 are SGDLS and YYNGEE. V dropped 0 bases and J dropped 6 bases, with 3 bases sitting between them.

Concerning this clone: Other nucleotide sequences in the sample specify the same CDR3. V and J are TRBV20-1 and TRBJ2-5; D not certain. This CDR3 comprises 10 residues. Germline V lookup: CDR1 DFQATT, CDR2 SNEGSKA (reference sequence). V gave up 4 bases and J gave up 2 bases, with 2 bases separating them. CDR3 loop: CSATQETQYF. CDR3 nucleotides: TGCAGTGCTACTCAAGAGACCCAGTACTTC.

The chain has TRBV9 and TRBJ1-1, with TRBD1 matching 7 bases. CDR3 length: 13 residues. Germline lookup yields CDR1 SGDLS and CDR2 YYNGEE. J gave up 3 bases and V 7 bases, and 6 bases lay outside the gene matches. The CDR3 nucleotides read TGTGCCAGCGCCACAGGGGTCCACACTGAAGCTTTCTTT. The encoded protein is CASATGVHTEAFF.

V and J are TRBV6-5 and TRBJ2-7; 8 bases match TRBD1. Germline CDR1 MNHEY, CDR2 SVGAGI. This CDR3 has 15 amino acids. Losses at the gene ends were 5 bases for V and 2 bases for J; bases not matched to a gene: 8. This CDR3 reads CASSRQGLPPYEQYF. CDR3 in DNA: TGTGCCAGCAGTCGACAGGGGCTTCCCCCCTACGAGCAGTACTTC.

The chain employs TRBV2 and TRBJ1-4; perhaps TRBD1 as D (5 bases). Germline-derived CDR1 and CDR2 are SNHLY and FYNNEI. V shed 7 bases and J shed 4 bases, with 10 bases lying between them. The CDR3 is 13 residues long. CDR3 protein: CASIDRFNEKLFF. CDR3 bases: TGTGCCAGCATCGACAGATTTAATGAAAAACTGTTTTTT.

On this clone: The same CDR3 also results from other DNA sequences found in this sample. The DNA for the CDR3 is TGTGCCAGCTCACCGGACAGCTACAATGAGCAGTTCTTC. It is translated as CASSPDSYNEQFF. The chain recombines TRBV18 with TRBJ2-1, with D possibly TRBD1 on 6 matching bases. Germline values: CDR1 KGHSH, CDR2 LQKENI. V dropped 3 bases and J dropped 3 bases, with 6 bases sitting between them. CDR3 length: 13 residues. Full variable domain (rest looked up from reference TRBV18 and TRBJ2-1): NAGVMQNPRHLVRRRGQEARLRCSPMKGHSHVYWYRQLPEEGLKFMVYLQKENIIDESGMPKERFSAEFPKEGPSILRIQQVVRGDSAAYFCASSPDSYNEQFFGPGTRLTVL.

The chain carries TRBV5-8 and TRBJ1-5, with D possibly TRBD1 on 5 matching bases. The germline V and J ends were trimmed by 2 bases and 6 bases, with 12 bases remaining between them. The CDR3 totals 14 residues. Germline V gene data show CDR1 as SGHTS and CDR2 as YDEGEE. The CDR3 protein is CASSFSGTAQPQHF. CDR3 DNA sequence: TGTGCCAGCAGCTTTTCAGGGACGGCTCAGCCCCAGCATTTT.

The chain links TRBV14 to TRBJ2-2; possible D gene TRBD2, 6 bases. V lost 1 base and J 5 bases, leaving 11 bases between the germline ends. Germline V lookup: CDR1 SGHDN, CDR2 FVKESK. This CDR3 region has 15 residues. The CDR3 region is CASSQGGTRTGELFF. CDR3 sequence (DNA): TGTGCCAGCAGCCAAGGCGGGACTCGGACCGGGGAGCTGTTTTTT. Variable domain in full (rest from reference TRBV14 and TRBJ2-2): EAGVTQFPSHSVIEKGQTVTLRCDPISGHDNLYWYRRVMGKEIKFLLHFVKESKQDESGMPNNRFLAERTGGTYSTLKVQPAELEDSGVYFCASSQGGTRTGELFFGEGSRLTVL.

The rearrangement joins TRBV25-1 to TRBJ2-7; possibly TRBD1 for D (6 bases). CDR3 length: 14 residues. Per germline, CDR1 MGHDK and CDR2 SYGVNS. Trimming took 5 bases from V and 4 from J, leaving 15 bases between them. The CDR3 sequence: CASSRAGALYEQYF. The CDR3 nucleotides read TGTGCCAGCAGTAGGGCAGGGGCCCTATACGAGCAGTACTTC.

This chain uses TRBV9 with TRBJ1-2, with a weak D call TRBD1 (5 bases). Trimming took off 4 bases at V and 1 base at J, with 20 bases between the two ends. The CDR3 spans 17 residues. In germline, CDR1 is SGDLS, CDR2 YYNGEE. The CDR3 here is CASSSPSGGRNNYGYTF. The DNA for the CDR3 is TGTGCCAGCAGCTCTCCAAGCGGGGGAAGGAATAACTATGGCTACACCTTC. The full variable domain, rest sourced from reference TRBV9 and TRBJ1-2, is DSGVTQTPKHLITATGQRVTLRCSPRSGDLSVYWYQQSLDQGLQFLIQYYNGEERAKGNILERFSAQQFPDLHSELNLSSLELGDSALYFCASSSPSGGRNNYGYTFGSGTRLTVV.

This clone was seen once. CDR3 sequence: CASSLDSYAGELFF. The CDR3 nucleotides read TGCGCCAGCAGCTTGGACAGTTACGCCGGGGAGCTGTTTTTT. This chain joins TRBV5-1 and TRBJ2-2; no clear D. This CDR3 spans 14 amino acids. In germline, CDR1 is SGHRS, CDR2 YFSETQ. Trimming removed 0 bases at V and 6 bases at J, with 9 bases between.

For the CDR3, the DNA is TGTGCCAGCAGCTCCCAGGATAGTGAGCAGTTCTTC. It translates to CASSSQDSEQFF. V gene TRBV11-2 combines with J gene TRBJ2-1; D call uncertain. The ends were cut back, 4 bases at V and 9 bases at J, with 10 bases in the middle. Germline values: CDR1 SGHAT, CDR2 FQNNGV. This CDR3 contains 12 residues.

Only a few counts were recorded for this clone. J is TRBJ1-1 and V is TRBV27; 7 nucleotides agree with TRBD1. The CDR3 has 16 amino acids. Germline-derived CDR1 and CDR2 are MNHEY and SMNVEV (reference sequence). The junction had 10 bases not matched to a gene; V was cut back by 6 bases and J by 0 bases. The CDR3 DNA is TGTGCCAGCAGCTCATTACAGGGGCGGATGAACACTGAAGCTTTCTTT. Its translation is CASSSLQGRMNTEAFF.

The chain recombines TRBV6-1 with TRBJ2-5; D gene unclear. With 2 bases removed from V and 4 bases from J, the gap between germline ends came to 8 bases. The CDR3 loop spans 13 amino acids. The germline V gene has CDR1 MNHNS and CDR2 SASEGT. CDR3 protein: CASSEQRLETQYF. As DNA, the CDR3 is TGTGCCAGCAGTGAACAACGGCTAGAGACCCAGTACTTC.